The 17 T cell receptor beta chains below were found in one sample sequenced in a study of regulatory T cells in long-lasting Graves disease. This sample's time point: newly diagnosed GD, antithyroid drugs for less than 3 months. Preparation of the TCR library used RNA extracted from PBMCs. iRepertoire HTBI primers and Arm-PCR of CDR3 regions built TCR beta libraries. Each CDR3 protein is one row after TCRdb ran MiXCR on the multiplex PCR reads. The sample has around 460,000 distinct CDR3 sequences, 12% to 15% seen once. Separately, the same data were catalogued under a study of T cells in Graves' hyperthyroidism and ophthalmopathy.

The specimen comprised peripheral blood mononuclear cells (PBMCs), sampled at new diagnosis, from a patient treated with antithyroid drugs. Receptors were obtained from a woman aged 45-59 years with Graves disease.

This clonotype was detected ten times or more. Compared with germline, one end of the junction differs, possibly owing to a read error. The chain has TRBV4-1 and TRBJ2-2; D gene unclear. Germline CDR1 reads MGHRA; CDR2 reads YSYEKL. This CDR3 has 13 amino acids. Written as DNA, the CDR3 is TGTGCCAGCTGTCCGGAACTCACCGGGGAGCTGTTTTTT. This sequence encodes CASCPELTGELFF.

The sample holds many counts of this clonotype. The gene calls are TRBV6-2 or TRBV6-3 and TRBJ2-3; 10 positions match TRBD1. The CDR3 spans 14 residues. Germline assignment: CDR1 MNHEY and CDR2 SVGEGT. With 6 bases clipped from V and 6 bases from J, the junction kept 6 bases outside the gene matches. CDR3 residues: CASSRGQGMDTQYF. As DNA, the CDR3 is TGTGCCAGCAGCAGGGGACAGGGGATGGATACGCAGTATTTT.

This clonotype was counted many times. V and J are TRBV2 and TRBJ2-6; the D is unclear. Germline CDR1 SNHLY, CDR2 FYNNEI. V shed 7 bases and J shed 4 bases, with 11 bases lying between them. This CDR3 spans 14 amino acids. The CDR3 coding sequence is TGTGCCAGCAAAAGGGCAGGCGGGGCCAACGTCCTGACTTTC. Its protein is CASKRAGGANVLTF.

In its sample, this clonotype was seen many times. The chain carries TRBV12-3 or TRBV12-4 and TRBJ2-2; D possibly corresponds to TRBD2 (5 bases). V was clipped by 2 bases and J by 5 bases, with 15 bases between them. The CDR3 contains 16 residues. The CDR3 coding sequence is TGTGCCAGCAGTTTAACGGGGAGAGTTGGAACCGGGGAGCTGTTTTTT. It translates to CASSLTGRVGTGELFF.

This clonotype appeared many times. This rearrangement joins TRBV6-2 or TRBV6-3 to TRBJ2-1; 10 bases agree with TRBD1. Trimming took 5 bases from V and 3 from J; bases not matched to a gene: 7. The CDR3 has 16 residues. Germline values: CDR1 MNHEY, CDR2 SVGEGT. The CDR3 loop reads CASSPQTGGGYNEQFF. The CDR3 DNA follows: TGTGCCAGCAGTCCACAGACAGGGGGCGGCTACAATGAGCAGTTCTTC.

This clonotype was recorded a few times. The rearrangement joins TRBV4-1 to TRBJ1-5; 9 bases are shared with TRBD1. The CDR3 runs to 15 residues. CDR1 is MGHRA, CDR2 YSYEKL, per germline. The J segment lost 6 bases and the V segment lost 2 bases, leaving 5 bases of the junction unmatched. CDR3 sequence (DNA): TGCGCCAGCAGCCAAACGATACAGGGGGCTCAGCCCCAGCATTTT. Amino acid sequence: CASSQTIQGAQPQHF.

This clonotype has ten or more counts. The chain joins TRBV6-5 to TRBJ2-1; D gene unclear. Germline values: CDR1 MNHEY, CDR2 SVGAGI. This CDR3 has 15 residues. V shed 2 bases and J shed 1 base, with 9 bases lying between them. The CDR3 DNA sequence: TGTGCCAGCAGTTACAGGGATGTTTCCTACAATGAGCAGTTCTTC. This encodes CASSYRDVSYNEQFF.

This clonotype was detected many times. J is TRBJ2-2 and V is TRBV5-1; the match to TRBD1 covers 8 bases. The germline gives CDR1 SGHRS, CDR2 YFSETQ. The J segment lost 0 bases and the V segment lost 6 bases, leaving 7 bases of the junction unmatched. The CDR3 runs to 16 residues. In DNA, the CDR3 is TGCGCCAGCAACCTACGGACAGGGACGAACACCGGGGAGCTGTTTTTT. Protein: CASNLRTGTNTGELFF.

The chain carries TRBV20-1 and TRBJ2-5; TRBD2 agrees at 13 bases. Germline V gene data show CDR1 as DFQATT and CDR2 as SNEGSKA (reference sequence). This CDR3 is 17 amino acids long. The V gene end was trimmed by 0 bases and the J gene end by 4 bases; junction bases not matched to a gene: 8. CDR3 sequence: CSARDLLAGGPRETQYF. DNA for the CDR3: TGCAGTGCTAGAGATTTACTAGCGGGAGGGCCGCGAGAGACCCAGTACTTC.

This clonotype was seen a handful of times. This chain uses TRBV13 with TRBJ2-3; D is undetermined. V was trimmed by 1 base and J by 5 bases, leaving 10 bases between them. The CDR3 totals 14 residues. Germline V gives CDR1 PRHDT, CDR2 FYEKMQ (reference sequence). The CDR3 DNA reads as TGTGCCAGCAGCTTAGTATTGGGCGGAGATACGCAGTATTTT. It specifies CASSLVLGGDTQYF.

In regard to this clonotype: It differs at one base from a far larger clone, so likely a read error. Written as DNA, the CDR3 is TGTGCCAGCAGCACCGGGACTAGCGGGAGGGCAGATACGCAGTATTTT. Its translation: CASSTGTSGRADTQYF. The rearrangement links TRBV28 to TRBJ2-3, with 16 bases matching TRBD2. This CDR3 has 16 residues. Germline trimming cut 6 bases from V and 4 bases from J; bases unmatched to any gene: 4. From germline, CDR1 is MDHEN and CDR2 SYDVKM.

In its sample, this clonotype was seen many times. The chain uses TRBV6-5 and TRBJ1-2, with D perhaps matching TRBD1 (6 bases). Trimming stripped 0 bases from V and 5 bases from J, with 10 bases between. The CDR3 runs 14 residues. The germline V gene encodes CDR1 MNHEY and CDR2 SVGAGI. The CDR3 loop reads CASSYSPGDYGYTF. In nucleotides, the CDR3 is TGTGCCAGCAGTTACTCTCCAGGGGATTATGGCTACACCTTC.

This clonotype was seen repeatedly, ten times or more. The chain employs TRBV7-2 and TRBJ2-1, with D possibly matching TRBD2 (6 bases). V lost 0 bases to trimming and J lost 4 bases, with 16 bases between them. The CDR3 has 17 residues. CDR1 and CDR2 from the germline V gene are SGHTA and FQGNSA. The CDR3 reads CASSLASTGVGYNEQFF. CDR3 DNA sequence: TGTGCCAGCAGCTTAGCGTCGACGGGAGTTGGGTACAATGAGCAGTTCTTC.

The chain has TRBV6-2 or TRBV6-3 and TRBJ2-3, with D possibly being TRBD2 (5 bases). CDR1 is MNHEY and CDR2 is SVGEGT in the germline V gene. CDR3 length equals 11 residues. The germline V and J ends were trimmed by 6 bases and 6 bases, with 7 bases remaining between them. CDR3 in amino acids: CASRDSDTQYF. The CDR3 coding sequence is TGTGCCAGCAGGGACTCGGATACGCAGTATTTT.

This clonotype has a count of ten or more. V and J are TRBV28 and TRBJ1-1; maybe TRBD1 (6 bases). CDR1 MDHEN and CDR2 SYDVKM come from the germline V gene. Deletions cut 1 base from V and 4 bases from J, with 13 bases between. This CDR3 contains 15 residues. The CDR3 is CASSLSGGRFTEAFF. As DNA, the CDR3 is TGTGCCAGCAGTTTATCTGGGGGGCGGTTCACTGAAGCTTTCTTT.

This clonotype has at least ten counts. J is TRBJ2-7 and V is TRBV7-8; D remains unclear. This CDR3 region has 15 residues. Per germline, CDR1 SGHVS and CDR2 FQNEAQ. V dropped 6 bases and J dropped 1 base, with 16 bases sitting between them. The CDR3 is CASRPGRQFSYEQYF. CDR3 DNA sequence: TGTGCCAGCAGACCGGGCAGGCAGTTTTCCTACGAGCAGTACTTC. The entire variable domain, with the rest obtained from reference TRBV7-8 and TRBJ2-7, is as follows: GAGVSQSPRYKVAKRGQDVALRCDPISGHVSLFWYQQALGQGPEFLTYFQNEAQLDKSGLPSDRFFAERPEGSVSTLKIQRTQQEDSAVYLCASRPGRQFSYEQYFGPGTRLTVT.

This clonotype has a count of ten or more. This chain connects TRBV11-1 to TRBJ2-5; D is perhaps TRBD2 (6 bases). V dropped 2 bases and J dropped 4 bases, with 8 bases sitting between them. CDR3 length: 13 amino acids. Germline-derived CDR1 and CDR2 are SGHAT and FQDESV (reference sequence). The CDR3 DNA sequence: TGTGCCAGCAGCTTAAGCGGGCTAGAGACCCAGTACTTC. It codes for CASSLSGLETQYF.